These 8 T cell receptor beta chains came from one sample sequenced in a study of T-cell reconstitution after alpha-beta-depleted transplantation in children. The authors prepared the TCRbeta library with unique molecular identifiers. MiXCR, applied by TCRdb to the PCR reads, yields one record per CDR3 protein. The sample includes approximately 490,000 distinct CDR3 sequences, roughly 10% of them seen just once. The source material was PBMCs, sampled before TCRalphabeta/CD19-depleted stem cell transplant. The receptors derive from a child aged 2 to 15 with inherited bone marrow failure, due to receive a stem cell transplant.

This clonotype turned up a few times. The CDR3 region has the DNA TGTGCCAGCAGCCAAGATCTGGGTAGCGGGAGAGTTCAAGAGACCCAGTACTTC. It translates to CASSQDLGSGRVQETQYF. The chain is built from TRBV3-1 and TRBJ2-5, with TRBD2 matching 9 bases. This CDR3 has 18 amino acids. Trimming at V came to 0 bases and at J to 2 bases, leaving 10 bases not matched to a gene. Germline lookup yields CDR1 LGHDT and CDR2 YNNKEL (reference sequence).

This clonotype was recorded a few times. The chain is built from TRBV29-1 and TRBJ2-3, with 7 bases aligning to TRBD2. CDR1 is SQVTM, CDR2 ANQGSEA, per germline. J lost 2 bases, V lost 6 bases, and 5 bases had no gene match. The CDR3 spans 13 residues. CDR3 sequence: CSVPGTNTDTQYF. The CDR3 DNA sequence: TGCAGCGTCCCCGGGACTAACACAGATACGCAGTATTTT.

This clonotype came up many times. This chain joins TRBV29-1 and TRBJ2-2; D possibly corresponds to TRBD2 (7 bases). Germline CDR1 and CDR2: SQVTM and ANQGSEA. CDR3 length: 13 amino acids. CDR3 DNA: TGCGCCTTCGAAAAGGGGGGGACCGGGGAGCTGTTTTTT. It is translated as CAFEKGGTGELFF.

The sample holds many counts of this clonotype. The chain carries TRBV9 and TRBJ1-1, with unresolved D. The CDR3 is 14 amino acids. Germline V gives CDR1 SGDLS, CDR2 YYNGEE. Between the trimmed V and J ends, which lost 3 bases and 4 bases, there was a span of 13 bases. The CDR3 DNA sequence: TGTGCCAGCAGCGGCCGGGAGGCGAGCACTGAAGCTTTCTTT. Its translation: CASSGREASTEAFF. The full variable domain, in which reference TRBV9 and TRBJ1-1 provide the parts outside the CDR3, is DSGVTQTPKHLITATGQRVTLRCSPRSGDLSVYWYQQSLDQGLQFLIQYYNGEERAKGNILERFSAQQFPDLHSELNLSSLELGDSALYFCASSGREASTEAFFGQGTRLTVV.

This clonotype was seen ten or more times. The rearrangement joins TRBV6-5 to TRBJ2-3, with D possibly being TRBD2 (5 bases). The V gene's germline CDR1 is MNHEY and CDR2 SVGAGI. Trimming cost V 1 base and J 1 base, with 12 bases left between them. The CDR3 length is 16 residues. CDR3 bases: TGTGCCAGCAGTTACTTAAGGTTGGAGGGCACAGATACGCAGTATTTT. The encoded protein is CASSYLRLEGTDTQYF.

The table lists this clonotype with many counts. The chain carries TRBV7-6 and TRBJ2-3; D may be TRBD1 (5 bases). This CDR3 contains 15 residues. Between the trimmed V and J ends, which lost 2 bases and 3 bases, there was a span of 12 bases. Per germline, CDR1 SGHVS and CDR2 FNYEAQ. The CDR3 DNA is TGTGCCAGCAGCTTATCCAGGGCTGTAACAGATACGCAGTATTTT. The encoded protein is CASSLSRAVTDTQYF.

Worth noting for this clonotype: The CDR3 does not close with the conserved phenylalanine or tryptophan, likely indicating a read error. The chain employs TRBV12-3 or TRBV12-4 and TRBJ2-6; D uncertain. The CDR3 loop spans 15 amino acids. Here the CDR3 reads CASSPWVSVANVLTS. The CDR3, as DNA: TGTGCCAGCAGTCCCTGGGTATCTGTGGCCAACGTCCTGACTTCC.

This clonotype was seen many times. This chain connects TRBV20-1 to TRBJ1-5; TRBD1 agrees at 10 bases. The CDR3 has 13 amino acids. The germline V gene has CDR1 DFQATT and CDR2 SNEGSKA (reference sequence). The junction had 3 bases not matched to a gene; V was cut back by 3 bases and J by 7 bases. The DNA of the CDR3 is TGCAGTGCTAGCGGACAGGGGGAACAGCCCCAGCATTTT. Protein product: CSASGQGEQPQHF.